The next 30 T cell receptor beta chains were all read from a single sample in a study of OX40 agonist ivuxolimab in advanced cancers. Data came from immunoSEQ multiplex PCR; TCRdb stores just in-frame clones and leaves some out. The sample holds 20,000 to 25,000 clones, approximately 90% seen once. Sequencing was performed on CD4+ or CD8+ T cells sorted from blood, taken in a trial of the OX40 agonist ivuxolimab. These receptors were taken from an adult with an advanced solid tumor such as melanoma, head and neck, liver or kidney cancer.

CDR3: CATAGTSGGNEQFF. DNA for the CDR3: TGTGCCACAGCGGGGACTAGCGGAGGGAATGAGCAGTTCTTC. J is TRBJ2-1 and V is TRBV10-3, with 11 positions matching TRBD2. Germline CDR1 and CDR2: ENHRY and SYGVKD. J gave up 7 bases and V 10 bases, and 9 bases lay outside the gene matches. The CDR3 is made up of 14 amino acids.

This clone was recorded only once. This chain links TRBV2 with TRBJ1-5; possible D gene TRBD1, 5 bases. Germline assignment: CDR1 SNHLY and CDR2 FYNNEI. CDR3 length equals 13 residues. V gave up 4 bases and J gave up 3 bases, with 7 bases separating them. In nucleotides, the CDR3 is TGTGCCAGCAGTGGACAGCTCAATCAGCCCCAGCATTTT. This sequence encodes CASSGQLNQPQHF.

CDR3 protein: CATGQTNTEAFF. DNA of the CDR3: TGTGCCACAGGACAGACGAACACTGAAGCTTTCTTT. This chain uses TRBV5-4 with TRBJ1-1; a possible D gene is TRBD1 (6 bases). Trimming took off 9 bases at V and 1 base at J, with 10 bases between the two ends. CDR3 size: 12 residues. CDR1 is SGHNT, CDR2 YYREEE, per germline (reference sequence).

The gene calls are TRBV6-6 and TRBJ1-5; the D is unclear. Trimming left V 4 bases short and J 5 bases short, with 6 bases between. The CDR3 is made up of 12 amino acids. Germline V CDR1 and CDR2: MNHNY, SVGAGI (reference sequence). The CDR3 DNA sequence: TGTGCCAGCAGTTGGCGTGATCAGCCCCAGCATTTT. This gives the protein CASSWRDQPQHF.

As concerns this clone: The sample holds other DNA sequences that translate to the same CDR3. V usage is TRBV5-1 and J usage is TRBJ2-2; 7 bases map to TRBD2. Germline V gene data show CDR1 as SGHRS and CDR2 as YFSETQ. V lost 6 bases to trimming and J lost 0 bases; unmatched junction nucleotides: 5. The CDR3 is 15 amino acids. In DNA, the CDR3 is TGCGCCAGCACCCCGGGGGGATCGAACACCGGGGAGCTGTTTTTT. Its protein is CASTPGGSNTGELFF. The entire variable domain, with the rest obtained from reference TRBV5-1 and TRBJ2-2, is as follows: KAGVTQTPRYLIKTRGQQVTLSCSPISGHRSVSWYQQTPGQGLQFLFEYFSETQRNKGNFPGRFSGRQFSNSRSEMNVSTLELGDSALYLCASTPGGSNTGELFFGEGSRLTVL.

The genes are TRBV20-1 and TRBJ2-1; the D gene could be TRBD1 or TRBD2 (5 bases each). Trimming removed 4 bases from V and 12 bases from J, with 13 bases in between. CDR3 length: 11 residues. Germline V CDR1 and CDR2: DFQATT, SNEGSKA (reference sequence). DNA of the CDR3: TGCAGTGCTAATACCGGGACGGTGCAGTTCTTC. As protein: CSANTGTVQFF.

This chain connects TRBV10-2 to TRBJ2-2; 9 bases line up with TRBD1. The CDR3 runs 16 residues. V trimming: 2 bases; J trimming: 6 bases; junction bases outside the gene matches: 7. Germline V gene sequence: CDR1 WSHSY, CDR2 SAAADI. The CDR3 DNA is TGCGCCAGCAGTGAGCCGGGACAGGGAAGTGCCGGGGAGCTGTTTTTT. It translates to CASSEPGQGSAGELFF.

The chain recombines TRBV28 with TRBJ2-5; a weak D match, TRBD2 (5 bases). Trimming cost V 5 bases and J 3 bases, with 25 bases left between them. Germline loops: CDR1 MDHEN, CDR2 SYDVKM. This CDR3 is 18 amino acids long. The CDR3 region is CASSTRILVRVTKETQYF. For the CDR3, the DNA is TGTGCCAGCAGTACCCGTATACTAGTCAGAGTTACGAAAGAGACCCAGTACTTC.

V usage is TRBV19 and J usage is TRBJ1-5; D is unclear. V was pared by 3 bases and J by 3 bases, with 15 bases between. Germline V gives CDR1 LNHDA, CDR2 SQIVND (reference sequence). The CDR3 is 16 residues long. The CDR3 here is CASSMPPTPLNQPQHF. Written as DNA, the CDR3 is TGTGCCAGTAGTATGCCCCCAACACCCCTCAATCAGCCCCAGCATTTT.

The chain combines TRBV11-2 with TRBJ1-4; D not certain. The germline V and J ends were trimmed by 4 bases and 7 bases, with 19 bases remaining between them. The CDR3 length is 16 residues. Germline V lookup: CDR1 SGHAT, CDR2 FQNNGV. The CDR3 loop reads CASSSPGAGLGEKLFF. The CDR3 DNA reads as TGTGCCAGCAGCTCCCCCGGCGCGGGCTTGGGTGAAAAACTGTTTTTT.

V gene TRBV5-1 combines with J gene TRBJ1-1, with D tentatively TRBD1 (6 bases). CDR1 and CDR2 (germline): SGHRS, YFSETQ. CDR3 length: 14 amino acids. Trimming left V 9 bases short and J 1 base short, with 16 bases between. The CDR3 sequence: CATRGAPSNTEAFF. CDR3 nucleotides: TGCGCCACCAGGGGCGCACCCTCGAACACTGAAGCTTTCTTT.

The gene calls are TRBV6-4 and TRBJ2-3; no clear D. From germline, CDR1 is MRHNA and CDR2 SNTAGT. V gave up 9 bases and J gave up 5 bases, with 12 bases separating them. CDR3 length: 12 residues. CDR3 loop: CARPGHRDTQYF. The CDR3 DNA sequence: TGTGCCAGGCCGGGCCACCGAGATACGCAGTATTTT.

This rearrangement joins TRBV7-8 to TRBJ2-1; 14 nucleotides align to TRBD2. Germline V gives CDR1 SGHVS, CDR2 FQNEAQ. V was pared by 5 bases and J by 6 bases, with 6 bases of the junction left unmatched. The CDR3 consists of 16 residues. CDR3 DNA sequence: TGTGCCAGCAGCAATCCGGGACTAGCGGGAGTCAATGAGCAGTTCTTC. Encoded protein: CASSNPGLAGVNEQFF.

V is TRBV4-2 and J is TRBJ2-1; D unclear. Trimming removed 2 bases at V and 6 bases at J, with 5 bases between. The CDR3 contains 12 residues. CDR1 is LGHNA and CDR2 is YNFKEQ in the germline V gene. CDR3 in DNA: TGTGCCAGCAGCCAATCAGGCAATGAGCAGTTCTTC. This codes for CASSQSGNEQFF.

This chain connects TRBV2 to TRBJ1-5, with 8 bases fitting TRBD1. Germline trimming cut 5 bases from V and 7 bases from J; bases unmatched to any gene: 7. Germline loops: CDR1 SNHLY, CDR2 FYNNEI. The CDR3 length is 14 residues. This CDR3 is CASSLQGVGQPQHF. The DNA of the CDR3 is TGTGCCAGCAGTTTACAGGGGGTAGGACAGCCCCAGCATTTT.

The rearrangement links TRBV18 to TRBJ1-6; 10 positions match TRBD1. This CDR3 region has 16 residues. V trimming: 8 bases; J trimming: 8 bases; junction bases outside the gene matches: 12. CDR1 and CDR2 (germline): KGHSH, LQKENI. The CDR3 DNA reads as TGTGCCAGCACCACATCGACAGGGGGCCTGGATTCACCCCTCCACTTT. It specifies CASTTSTGGLDSPLHF.

This chain links TRBV5-1 with TRBJ2-7; D is perhaps TRBD1 or TRBD2 (5 bases each). The CDR3 length is 15 residues. The ends were cut back, 3 bases at V and 7 bases at J, with 20 bases in the middle. Germline CDR1 and CDR2: SGHRS and YFSETQ. DNA of the CDR3: TGCGCCAGCAGCTCTTGGGACGACGCGGGCTCAGAGCAGTACTTC. Protein product: CASSSWDDAGSEQYF. Variable domain in full (rest from reference TRBV5-1 and TRBJ2-7): KAGVTQTPRYLIKTRGQQVTLSCSPISGHRSVSWYQQTPGQGLQFLFEYFSETQRNKGNFPGRFSGRQFSNSRSEMNVSTLELGDSALYLCASSSWDDAGSEQYFGPGTRLTVT.

This chain uses TRBV10-3 with TRBJ2-7; weak D call: TRBD2 (5 bases). The CDR3 loop spans 14 amino acids. The germline V gene has CDR1 ENHRY and CDR2 SYGVKD. Trimming removed 0 bases from V and 7 bases from J, with 13 bases in between. The CDR3 coding sequence is TGTGCCATCAGTGAGTCGCCGACTTCGGGAGAGCAGTACTTC. This encodes CAISESPTSGEQYF.

V usage is TRBV10-1 and J usage is TRBJ2-7; no definite D call. The ends were cut back, 2 bases at V and 0 bases at J, with 11 bases in the middle. Germline V gene lookup returns CDR1 WNHNN and CDR2 SYGVQD (reference sequence). The CDR3 runs 15 residues. The CDR3 protein is CASSETGSSSYEQYF. The CDR3 region has the DNA TGCGCCAGCAGTGAGACCGGCTCAAGCTCCTACGAGCAGTACTTC.

This sequence joins TRBV9 and TRBJ2-1; TRBD2 matches at 14 bases. The CDR3 covers 15 residues. Germline V gene lookup returns CDR1 SGDLS and CDR2 YYNGEE. V shed 4 bases, J shed 12 bases, and the junction held 9 bases outside the gene matches. CDR3 bases: TGTGCCAGCAGCCCCTGGGGACTAGCGGGAGAGACGCAGTTCTTC. It is translated as CASSPWGLAGETQFF.

In nucleotides, the CDR3 is TGTGCCAGCAGTCTCAGGGGCGGGGGTTACAATGAGCAGTTCTTC. Translating it yields CASSLRGGGYNEQFF. The rearrangement joins TRBV27 to TRBJ2-1, with D possibly being TRBD2 (7 bases). Trimming cost V 5 bases and J 4 bases, with 15 bases left between them. Looked up from germline, CDR1 is MNHEY and CDR2 is SMNVEV (reference sequence). The CDR3 is 15 amino acids.

V and J are TRBV28 and TRBJ1-6, with D maybe TRBD1 (5 bases). Per the germline V gene, CDR1 is MDHEN and CDR2 is SYDVKM. Deletions cut 7 bases from V and 3 bases from J, with 10 bases between. The CDR3 is 14 residues long. CDR3 sequence (DNA): TGTGCCAGCATGTCCGACAGCTATAATTCACCCCTCCACTTT. It translates to CASMSDSYNSPLHF.

The chain is built from TRBV2 and TRBJ2-2; D is unclear. This CDR3 contains 11 residues. The germline CDR1 and CDR2 sequences are SNHLY and FYNNEI. The germline V and J ends were trimmed by 5 bases and 6 bases, with 4 bases remaining between them. The CDR3 spells CASSRSGELFF. In DNA form, the CDR3 reads TGTGCCAGCAGTAGGTCCGGGGAGCTGTTTTTT.

The genes are TRBV19 and TRBJ1-3; 7 positions match TRBD1. The CDR3 extends over 13 amino acids. The V and J ends lost 6 bases and 8 bases, in that order; junction bases with no gene match: 7. The germline V gene has CDR1 LNHDA and CDR2 SQIVND (reference sequence). The CDR3 is CASRKQGMDTIYF. DNA for the CDR3: TGTGCCAGTAGAAAACAGGGGATGGACACCATATATTTT.

The chain recombines TRBV10-2 with TRBJ1-2; 8 nucleotides align to TRBD1. The CDR3 covers 15 residues. The J segment lost 4 bases and the V segment lost 2 bases, leaving 6 bases of the junction unmatched. Germline CDR1 and CDR2: WSHSY and SAAADI. The CDR3 coding sequence is TGCGCCAGCAGTGAGCCCGGGACAGGATCCTATGGCTACACCTTC. Encoded protein: CASSEPGTGSYGYTF.

The gene calls are TRBV5-1 and TRBJ2-7, with TRBD1 as a possible D gene (7 bases). V was cut by 4 bases and J by 1 base, with 21 bases left in between. Germline CDR1 is SGHRS and CDR2 is YFSETQ. The CDR3 totals 17 residues. Here the CDR3 DNA reads TGCGCCAGCAGCAGGGGGACTGCGACAGGGCGATCCTACGAGCAGTACTTC. This gives the protein CASSRGTATGRSYEQYF.

V usage is TRBV5-1 and J usage is TRBJ2-2, with D possibly called TRBD1 or TRBD2 (5 bases each). Germline V CDR1 and CDR2: SGHRS, YFSETQ. Trimming pared 5 bases from V and 4 bases from J, leaving 15 bases between. The CDR3 consists of 15 residues. As DNA, the CDR3 is TGCGCCAGCAGACTAGGGGAAGCCCCCACCGGGGAGCTGTTTTTT. Residues: CASRLGEAPTGELFF.

This chain links TRBV5-4 with TRBJ2-5; 8 bases agree with TRBD2. This CDR3 has 16 amino acids. Germline trimming cut 4 bases from V and 2 bases from J; bases unmatched to any gene: 10. Germline V gene data show CDR1 as SGHNT and CDR2 as YYREEE (reference sequence). CDR3 region: CASSIKTGGRQETQYF. As DNA, the CDR3 is TGTGCCAGCAGCATAAAGACGGGAGGGAGGCAAGAGACCCAGTACTTC.

The chain carries TRBV5-6 and TRBJ2-5; D uncertain. Germline CDR1 reads SGHDT; CDR2 reads YYEEEE. V lost 3 bases, J lost 2 bases, and 2 bases lay in between. This CDR3 is built from 11 residues. CDR3 coding DNA: TGTGCCAGCAGCTGGCAAGAGACCCAGTACTTC. Translated: CASSWQETQYF.

V usage is TRBV6-4 and J usage is TRBJ1-1; D call uncertain. The CDR3 runs to 13 residues. V lost 6 bases and J lost 0, with 8 bases in between. From germline, CDR1 is MRHNA and CDR2 SNTAGT. Here the CDR3 DNA reads TGTGCCAGCAGCCGGAAACTGAACACTGAAGCTTTCTTT. Its translation: CASSRKLNTEAFF.